Listed below are T cell receptor beta chains from one sample, sequenced in a study of cytomegalovirus exposure and HLA in healthy donors. Some clones are missing from TCRdb's copy, which holds only in-frame ones; the method was immunoSEQ multiplex PCR. The sample comprises some 70,000 clones, 70% to 90% of which are singletons, and 2.5% to 3% rests with the top ten. Specimen: PBMCs. All receptors come from a man aged 30 to 39 in good health and CMV-seronegative. The CDR3 runs from the conserved cysteine through the conserved F or W. D genes are given only for firm matches. Some rows have no size entry. The others give once, few or many, or a class for an expanded clone.

TGTGCCAGCAGCTTAGATACAGGCGCTAGCTCTGGAAACACCATATATTTT CASSLDTGASSGNTIYF TRBV7-8 . TRBJ1-3 .
TGTGCCAGCAGTTCCCGCGATCAGCCCCAGCATTTT CASSSRDQPQHF TRBV5-6 . TRBJ1-5 .
TGTGCCAGTACCCCAAGGGGGGGGACAGGGGATCGACAGCCCCAGCATTTT CASTPRGGTGDRQPQHF TRBV19 few TRBJ1-5 TRBD1
TGTGCCAGCAGCCCATCATCAGGAGGAAATGAGCAGTTCTTC CASSPSSGGNEQFF TRBV7-3 . TRBJ2-1 .
TGTGCCAGCAGTCAACTTTCAGGGGATGGCTACACCTTC CASSQLSGDGYTF TRBV6-6 . TRBJ1-2 .
TGTGCCAGCAGCCCCAGACTAGTAGCGTCCAATGAGCAGTTCTTC CASSPRLVASNEQFF TRBV7-3 . TRBJ2-1 .
TGTGCCAGCAGCCAAGGGGCGGGCCCTAACGGGGAGCTGTTTTTT CASSQGAGPNGELFF TRBV4-2 . TRBJ2-2 .
TGTGCCAGCAGCTTATGGTCTAGCTCCACCCAAGAGACCCAGTACTTC CASSLWSSSTQETQYF TRBV11-3 . TRBJ2-5 .
TGTGCCAGCGGGGGGAGGAGCTCCTACGAGCAGTACTTC CASGGRSSYEQYF TRBV19 . TRBJ2-7 TRBD2
TGTGCCATCAGTGAGTCTGGGGCCGGGAATGAAAAACTGTTTTTT CAISESGAGNEKLFF TRBV10-3 . TRBJ1-4 .
TGTGCCAGCAGCCAATGGGACAGCGAAGCTTTCTTT CASSQWDSEAFF TRBV7-2 . TRBJ1-1 TRBD1
TGCGCCAGCAGCCAGGGGAGGGAGGGATACATGAACACTGAAGCTTTCTTT CASSQGREGYMNTEAFF TRBV4-3 . TRBJ1-1 .
TGTGCCAGCAGCGCCTCCGGGACTAGCGGGAGTCGGAATGAGCAGTTCTTC CASSASGTSGSRNEQFF TRBV9 . TRBJ2-1 TRBD2
TGTGCCAGTACTACGGGTTCCTACCGTGGCTATGGCTACACCTTC CASTTGSYRGYGYTF TRBV19 . TRBJ1-2 .
TGTGCCAGCAGCCCGCGGACTCACAACACTGAAGCTTTCTTT CASSPRTHNTEAFF TRBV9 once TRBJ1-1 .
TGTGCCAGCAGCAAGCAGGGGGCGCGAGAGACCCAGTACTTC CASSKQGARETQYF TRBV7-2 . TRBJ2-5 TRBD1
TGCGCCAGCAGCCAGTCGGGACAGGGAGCCAGCAATGAGCAGTTCTTC CASSQSGQGASNEQFF TRBV4-1 once TRBJ2-1 TRBD1
TGCGCCAGCAGCTTGGAGGGACAGCACACAGATACGCAGTATTTT CASSLEGQHTDTQYF TRBV5-1 . TRBJ2-3 TRBD1
TGTGCTAGTCGCGAAAGCTCCTACAATGAGCAGTTCTTC CASRESSYNEQFF TRBV12-5 . TRBJ2-1 .
TGTGCCAGTAGTATAAGGGGAAGCACTGAAGCTTTCTTT CASSIRGSTEAFF TRBV19 once TRBJ1-1 .
TGTGCCAGCAGCTTACCCGGGACAGGGAAGTACAATGAGCAGTTCTTC CASSLPGTGKYNEQFF TRBV7-3 . TRBJ2-1 TRBD1
TGCGCCAGCAGCCCGGACAGGGCGGGAGGGCCAGATACGCAGTATTTT CASSPDRAGGPDTQYF TRBV4-3 many TRBJ2-3 .
TGTGCCAGCAGGAAACAGGTCCCGAGCTGGGATGAGCAGTTCTTC CASRKQVPSWDEQFF TRBV27 . TRBJ2-1 .
TGTGCCAGCAGCTTAAGGGAGAGAGCCTACGAGCAGTACTTC CASSLRERAYEQYF TRBV5-4 . TRBJ2-7 .
TGTGCCAGCAGTGCCCCCGGGAGGAGAGCCAAGAACACTGAAGCTTTCTTT CASSAPGRRAKNTEAFF TRBV6-4 . TRBJ1-1 .
TGTGCCAGCAGCTTAGGACAGAAGAAGAACTACACCTTC CASSLGQKKNYTF TRBV7-2 . TRBJ1-2 .
TGTGCCAGCAGTCCGGACAGGGAATGGGACACTGAAGCTTTCTTT CASSPDREWDTEAFF TRBV28 . TRBJ1-1 TRBD1
TGTGCCAGCTCACCATCCTCCGGGACAGCGAGCAATCAGCCCCAGCATTTT CASSPSSGTASNQPQHF TRBV18 . TRBJ1-5 TRBD1
TGTGCCAGCAGCCCTCGGGGGAGGACGAACCCCCGCGGAAACACCATATATTTT CASSPRGRTNPRGNTIYF TRBV5-6 . TRBJ1-3 .
TGTGCCAGCAGTCCGGGACAGAGAGGCTACACCTTC CASSPGQRGYTF TRBV7-2 few TRBJ1-2 TRBD1
TGTGCCTGGAGTGATCCGGGAAGCTCCTACAATGAGCAGTTCTTC CAWSDPGSSYNEQFF TRBV30 . TRBJ2-1 .
TGTGCCAGCAGCCTCCGCGGTTTCGGGAGCTCCTACAATGAGCAGTTCTTC CASSLRGFGSSYNEQFF TRBV9 once TRBJ2-1 .
TGTGCCAGTAGCGGGGGGGAGGATTGGATGAACACTGAAGCTTTCTTT CASSGGEDWMNTEAFF TRBV19 once TRBJ1-1 .
TGTGCCAGCAGTGATCTCCGGGACACAGCCAAAAACATTCAGTACTTC CASSDLRDTAKNIQYF TRBV2 . TRBJ2-4 .
TGTGCCAGCACAACTGGGGGGGGCAGACCTGAAGCTTTCTTT CASTTGGGRPEAFF TRBV6-6 few TRBJ1-1 .
TGTGCCATCAGAGTAGAGAATAATTCACCCCTCCACTTT CAIRVENNSPLHF TRBV10-3 . TRBJ1-6 .
TGTGCCAGCAGTCCGACAGGGACGGGAGAGACCCAGTACTTC CASSPTGTGETQYF TRBV6-5 . TRBJ2-5 TRBD1
TGTGCCAGCAGTTACTTTCCACAGGGAATTACGCAGTATTTT CASSYFPQGITQYF TRBV6-5 . TRBJ2-3 .
TGTGCCAGCAGCTTGCCGGGGTCTGGCTCCTACAATGAGCAGTTCTTC CASSLPGSGSYNEQFF TRBV5-4 . TRBJ2-1 .
TGTGCCAGCAGCGTGGGGGGGGCCACGGGGCAGACCCAGTACTTC CASSVGGATGQTQYF TRBV9 . TRBJ2-5 .
TGTGCCAGCAGTGCGACAGGGCAACTCTCTGGGGCCAACGTCCTGACTTTC CASSATGQLSGANVLTF TRBV28 . TRBJ2-6 TRBD1
TGTGCCAGCAGCTCGTACTACGATGAGCAGTTCTTC CASSSYYDEQFF TRBV13 . TRBJ2-1 .
TGTGCCTGGAGTGTAGGGGCTGATAACTATGGCTACACCTTC CAWSVGADNYGYTF TRBV30 . TRBJ1-2 .
TGTGCCAGTAGTATAGGGGGGACTGGGGGAGTGCCCCAGCATTTT CASSIGGTGGVPQHF TRBV19 . TRBJ1-5 .
TGTGCCAGCCCAGACGGGGTCAGCTCCTATAATTCACCCCTCCACTTT CASPDGVSSYNSPLHF TRBV5-8 . TRBJ1-6 .
TGTGCCAGCAGCCGCGCCGTTAATGAAAAACTGTTTTTT CASSRAVNEKLFF TRBV13 . TRBJ1-4 .
TGTGCCAGCAGTTACTCGAGCCGAGACACTGAAGCTTTCTTT CASSYSSRDTEAFF TRBV6-5 . TRBJ1-1 .
TGTGCCAGCAGCCAGTTGATCACAGGGGGCTCTAGCACAGATACGCAGTATTTT CASSQLITGGSSTDTQYF TRBV14 . TRBJ2-3 TRBD1
TGTGCCTGGATGGTTAGCGGGGGGGGTGAGCAGTTCTTC CAWMVSGGGEQFF TRBV30 . TRBJ2-1 TRBD2
TGTGCCAGCAGCGTAGATGGGACACCCTACAATGAGCAGTTCTTC CASSVDGTPYNEQFF TRBV9 once TRBJ2-1 .
TGTGCCAGCAGTTCAGCGGGAGCTGGATACAATGAGCAGTTCTTC CASSSAGAGYNEQFF TRBV27 . TRBJ2-1 TRBD2
TGTGCCAGCAGCCATAGCGGGGATGCCTACGAGCAGTACTTC CASSHSGDAYEQYF TRBV7-6 . TRBJ2-7 TRBD2
TGTGCCAGCAGCCTTCAGACAGGGCCAACTAATGAAAAACTGTTTTTT CASSLQTGPTNEKLFF TRBV4-2 once TRBJ1-4 TRBD1
TGTGCCAGCAGTTCAACCGGGACAGGCCTTGGGCCCCAGCATTTT CASSSTGTGLGPQHF TRBV6-6 . TRBJ1-5 TRBD1
TGTGCCAGCAGCTTAGAACCGGGACTAGCTTCCAGCGAGCAGTACTTC CASSLEPGLASSEQYF TRBV11-1 . TRBJ2-7 TRBD2